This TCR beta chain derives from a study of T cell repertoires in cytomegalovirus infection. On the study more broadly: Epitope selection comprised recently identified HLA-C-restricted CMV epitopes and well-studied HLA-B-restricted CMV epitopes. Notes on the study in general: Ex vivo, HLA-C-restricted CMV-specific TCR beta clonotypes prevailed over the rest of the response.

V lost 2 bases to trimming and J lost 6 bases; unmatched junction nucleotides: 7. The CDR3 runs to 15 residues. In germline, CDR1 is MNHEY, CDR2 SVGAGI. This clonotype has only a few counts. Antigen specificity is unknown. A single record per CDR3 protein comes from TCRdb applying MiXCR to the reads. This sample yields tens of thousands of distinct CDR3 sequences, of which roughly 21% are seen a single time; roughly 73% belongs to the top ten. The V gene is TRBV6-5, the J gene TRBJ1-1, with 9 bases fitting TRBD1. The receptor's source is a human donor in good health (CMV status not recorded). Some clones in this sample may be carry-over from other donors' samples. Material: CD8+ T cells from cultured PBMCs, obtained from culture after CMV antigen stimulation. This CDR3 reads CASSYGTGHRAEAFF. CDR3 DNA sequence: TGTGCCAGCAGTTACGGGACAGGGCATAGAGCTGAAGCTTTCTTT.